This record looks at one T cell receptor (beta chain) sequence and its context. The antigen remains unidentified. The data derive from a study of OX40 agonist ivuxolimab in advanced cancers. Findings and caveats of the study: Those patients achieving a partial response at 0.1-3.0 mg/kg showed among the lowest clonal expansion.

Here immunoSEQ multiplex PCR was the method, and the copy in TCRdb shows in-frame clones only, minus some. The sample lists about 110,000 clones, roughly 90% occurring once. Germline V gene lookup returns CDR1 MNHEY and CDR2 SMNVEV (reference sequence). This CDR3 is built from 14 residues. Sequenced material: CD4+ or CD8+ T cells sorted from blood, taken in a trial of the OX40 agonist ivuxolimab. This chain connects TRBV27 to TRBJ2-3; 8 bases match TRBD2. This clonotype originated in an adult with an advanced solid tumor such as melanoma, head and neck, liver or kidney cancer. The CDR3 sequence: CTPARREVKDTQYF. DNA of the CDR3: TGTACTCCGGCTAGGCGGGAGGTCAAAGATACGCAGTATTTT.